This T cell receptor beta chain was captured in a study of PD-L1 blockade in urothelial cancer. Sequenced by immunoSEQ multiplex PCR; TCRdb stores in-frame clones only, minus some. Of around 70,000 clones detected, 80% to 85% appear once; the ten largest clones hold about 5.1%. CDR3 length equals 15 residues. V trimming: 6 bases; J trimming: 1 base; junction bases outside the gene matches: 6. In germline, CDR1 is MNHEY, CDR2 SMNVEV (reference sequence). This TCR derives from a man in his 70s with urothelial cancer. The chain couples TRBV27 to TRBJ1-1, with 9 bases that match TRBD1. The sequencing used PBMCs, collected around atezolizumab (anti-PD-L1) treatment. The CDR3 loop reads CASRAGTGWNTEAFF. The CDR3 DNA sequence: TGTGCCAGCAGAGCAGGGACAGGGTGGAACACTGAAGCTTTCTTT.